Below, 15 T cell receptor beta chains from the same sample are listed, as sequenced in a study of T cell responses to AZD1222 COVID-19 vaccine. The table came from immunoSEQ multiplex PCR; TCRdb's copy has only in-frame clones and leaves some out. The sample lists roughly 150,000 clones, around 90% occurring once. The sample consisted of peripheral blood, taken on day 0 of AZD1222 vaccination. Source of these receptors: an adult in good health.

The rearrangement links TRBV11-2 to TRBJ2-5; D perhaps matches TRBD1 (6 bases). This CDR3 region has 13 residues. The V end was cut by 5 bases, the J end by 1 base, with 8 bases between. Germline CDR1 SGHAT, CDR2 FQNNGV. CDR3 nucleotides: TGTGCCAGCAGCCCACAGGGCCAAGAGACCCAGTACTTC. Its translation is CASSPQGQETQYF.

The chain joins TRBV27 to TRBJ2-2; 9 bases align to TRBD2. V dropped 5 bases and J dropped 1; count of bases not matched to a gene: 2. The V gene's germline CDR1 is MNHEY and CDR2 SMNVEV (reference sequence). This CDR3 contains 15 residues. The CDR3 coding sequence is TGTGCCAGCAGTATACTAGCGGGGAACACCGGGGAGCTGTTTTTT. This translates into CASSILAGNTGELFF.

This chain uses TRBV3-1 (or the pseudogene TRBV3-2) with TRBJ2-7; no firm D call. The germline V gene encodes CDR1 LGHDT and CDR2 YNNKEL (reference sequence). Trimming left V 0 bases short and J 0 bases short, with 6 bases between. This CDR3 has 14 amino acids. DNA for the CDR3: TGTGCCAGCAGCCAAGAGGGTAGCTCCTACGAGCAGTACTTC. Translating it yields CASSQEGSSYEQYF.

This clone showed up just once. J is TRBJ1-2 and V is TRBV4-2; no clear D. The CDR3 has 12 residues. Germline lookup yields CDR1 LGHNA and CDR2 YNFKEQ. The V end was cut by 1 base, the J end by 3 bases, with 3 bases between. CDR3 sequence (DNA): TGTGCCAGCAGCCAAGGGGACTATGGCTACACCTTC. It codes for CASSQGDYGYTF.

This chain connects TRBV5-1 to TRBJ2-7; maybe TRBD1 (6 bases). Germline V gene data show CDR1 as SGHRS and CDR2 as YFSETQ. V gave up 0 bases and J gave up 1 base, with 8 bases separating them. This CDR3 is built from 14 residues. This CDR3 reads CASSLETGSYEQYF. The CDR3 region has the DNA TGCGCCAGCAGCTTGGAGACAGGTTCCTACGAGCAGTACTTC.

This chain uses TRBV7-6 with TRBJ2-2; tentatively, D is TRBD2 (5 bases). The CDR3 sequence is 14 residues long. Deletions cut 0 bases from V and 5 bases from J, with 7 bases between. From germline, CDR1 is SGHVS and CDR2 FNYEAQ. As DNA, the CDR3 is TGTGCCAGCAGCTTAGCCCGGAGGACCGGGGAGCTGTTTTTT. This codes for CASSLARRTGELFF.

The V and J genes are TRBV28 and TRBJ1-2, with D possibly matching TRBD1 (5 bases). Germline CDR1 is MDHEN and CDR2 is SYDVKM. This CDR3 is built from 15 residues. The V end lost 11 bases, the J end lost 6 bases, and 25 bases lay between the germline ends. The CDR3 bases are TGTGCCGGCCTATCCAGTCGGGCAGGGTTGGATGGCTACACCTTC. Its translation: CAGLSSRAGLDGYTF.

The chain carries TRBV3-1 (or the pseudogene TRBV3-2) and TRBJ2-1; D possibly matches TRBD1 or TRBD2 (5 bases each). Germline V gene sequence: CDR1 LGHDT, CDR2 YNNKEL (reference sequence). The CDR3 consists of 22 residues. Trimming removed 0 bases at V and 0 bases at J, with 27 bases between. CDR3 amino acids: CASSQDSGWDPNLRSSYNEQFF. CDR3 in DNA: TGTGCCAGCAGCCAAGATAGTGGCTGGGACCCTAATCTAAGAAGCTCCTACAATGAGCAGTTCTTC.

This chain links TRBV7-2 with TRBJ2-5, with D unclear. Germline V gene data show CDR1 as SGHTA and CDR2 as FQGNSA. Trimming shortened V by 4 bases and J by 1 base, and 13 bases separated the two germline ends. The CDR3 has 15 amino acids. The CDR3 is CASSSYSDGQETQYF. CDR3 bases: TGTGCCAGCAGCTCCTACAGCGACGGCCAAGAGACCCAGTACTTC.

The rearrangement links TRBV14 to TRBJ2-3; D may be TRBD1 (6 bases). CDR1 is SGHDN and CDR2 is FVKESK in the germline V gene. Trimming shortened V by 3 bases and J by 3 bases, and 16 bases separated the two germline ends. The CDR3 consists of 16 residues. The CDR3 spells CASSHRTLRGTDTQYF. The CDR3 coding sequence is TGTGCCAGCAGCCATAGGACTCTCAGGGGAACAGATACGCAGTATTTT.

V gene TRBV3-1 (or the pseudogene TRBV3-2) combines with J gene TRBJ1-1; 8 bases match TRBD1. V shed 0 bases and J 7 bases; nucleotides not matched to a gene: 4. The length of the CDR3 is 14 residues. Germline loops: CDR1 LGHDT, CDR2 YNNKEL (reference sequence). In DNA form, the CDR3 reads TGTGCCAGCAGCCAAGAGGGGGACAGGAGTGAAGCTTTCTTT. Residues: CASSQEGDRSEAFF.

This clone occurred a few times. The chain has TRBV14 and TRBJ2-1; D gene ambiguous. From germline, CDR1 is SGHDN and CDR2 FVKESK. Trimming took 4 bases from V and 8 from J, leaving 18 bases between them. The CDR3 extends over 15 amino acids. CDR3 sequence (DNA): TGTGCCAGCAGCCCAGGCTTTCGTGCAATTTATGAGCAGTTCTTC. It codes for CASSPGFRAIYEQFF.

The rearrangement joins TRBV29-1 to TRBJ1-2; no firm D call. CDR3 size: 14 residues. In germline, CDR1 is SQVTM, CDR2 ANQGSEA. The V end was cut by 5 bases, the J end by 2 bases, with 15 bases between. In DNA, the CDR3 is TGCAGCGTTACGGACCTAATGGAGAACTATGGCTACACCTTC. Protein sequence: CSVTDLMENYGYTF.

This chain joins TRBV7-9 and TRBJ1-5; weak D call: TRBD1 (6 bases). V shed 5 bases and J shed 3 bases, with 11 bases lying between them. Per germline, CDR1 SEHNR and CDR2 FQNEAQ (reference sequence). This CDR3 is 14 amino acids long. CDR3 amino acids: CASSRGGTNQPQHF. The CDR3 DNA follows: TGTGCCAGCAGCCGCGGGGGCACCAATCAGCCCCAGCATTTT.

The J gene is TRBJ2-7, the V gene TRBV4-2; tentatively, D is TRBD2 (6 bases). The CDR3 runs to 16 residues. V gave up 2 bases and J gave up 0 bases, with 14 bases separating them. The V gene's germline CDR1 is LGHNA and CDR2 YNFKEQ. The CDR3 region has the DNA TGTGCCAGCAGCCAATTGGGACGGGAGACCTCCTACGAGCAGTACTTC. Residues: CASSQLGRETSYEQYF.